These 16 T cell receptor beta chains were sequenced from one sample in a study of cytomegalovirus exposure and HLA in healthy donors (dated by TCRdb to 2017 to 2019). The library was built by means of the immunoSEQ multiplex PCR assay. For the multiplex PCR, a mixture combining 60 forward primers for TCR Vbeta segments and 13 reverse primers for TCR Jbeta segments was used. The immuneACCESS repertoire file appears here via TCRdb, limited to in-frame rearrangements. These files lack a portion of the clones; in checked studies, under half of the deficit traces to unresolved V genes, and the cause of the others is not known. This sample gives 110,000 to 150,000 clones in total; approximately 73% of them show up just once. The ten largest clones capture around an eighth of the sample. Sequencing input: PBMCs. These TCRs come from a human donor in good health.

The chain joins TRBV19 to TRBJ1-4; D may be TRBD1 (5 bases). V was pared by 4 bases and J by 0 bases, with 9 bases between. This CDR3 is 15 amino acids long. Germline loops: CDR1 LNHDA, CDR2 SQIVND (reference sequence). The CDR3 coding sequence is TGTGCCAGTAGTAGAGACAGTGCAACTAATGAAAAACTGTTTTTT. Protein product: CASSRDSATNEKLFF. Full variable domain (rest looked up from reference TRBV19 and TRBJ1-4): DGGITQSPKYLFRKEGQNVTLSCEQNLNHDAMYWYRQDPGQGLRLIYYSQIVNDFQKGDIAEGYSVSREKKESFPLTVTSAQKNPTAFYLCASSRDSATNEKLFFGSGTQLSVL.

In the case of this clone: The same CDR3 also results from other DNA sequences found in this sample. CDR3 nucleotides: TGTGCCAGTTCCTATGGGACAGGAAACTATGGCTACACCTTC. Protein sequence: CASSYGTGNYGYTF. The chain combines TRBV2 with TRBJ1-2; TRBD1 matches at 8 bases. CDR3 length: 14 residues. Trimming removed 9 bases from V and 2 bases from J; junction bases left unmatched: 8. Germline CDR1 SNHLY, CDR2 FYNNEI.

V and J are TRBV5-5 and TRBJ2-7; TRBD1 might be the D (6 bases). The CDR3 consists of 12 residues. Trimming removed 3 bases at V and 4 bases at J, with 8 bases between. Germline V CDR1 and CDR2: SGHKS, YYEKEE (reference sequence). CDR3: CASSSGVYEQYF. CDR3 nucleotides: TGTGCCAGCAGCTCAGGGGTGTACGAGCAGTACTTC.

The chain links TRBV11-1 to TRBJ1-1; 7 nucleotides agree with TRBD1. This CDR3 comprises 14 residues. Germline CDR1 and CDR2: SGHAT and FQDESV (reference sequence). V shed 3 bases and J 4 bases; nucleotides not matched to a gene: 5. CDR3 sequence (DNA): TGTGCCAGCAGCTTTGACAGGGAGGCCACTGAAGCTTTCTTT. Protein product: CASSFDREATEAFF.

A word on this clone: In the same sample, other DNA sequences code for this CDR3. The chain couples TRBV6-6 to TRBJ1-2; D is undetermined. The germline gives CDR1 MNHNY, CDR2 SVGAGI (reference sequence). Trimming removed 0 bases at V and 2 bases at J, with 7 bases between. The CDR3 has 14 amino acids. The CDR3 DNA reads as TGTGCCAGCAGTTACTCTTCGCGGAACTATGGCTACACCTTC. Its protein is CASSYSSRNYGYTF.

The chain is built from TRBV6-4 and TRBJ1-1; a possible D gene is TRBD1 (5 bases). Per the germline V gene, CDR1 is MRHNA and CDR2 is SNTAGT. V gave up 7 bases and J gave up 7 bases, with 13 bases separating them. The CDR3 covers 12 residues. CDR3 sequence (DNA): TGTGCCAGCAAGGGGTTTTCGAGTGAAGCTTTCTTT. It encodes CASKGFSSEAFF.

The rearrangement links TRBV29-1 to TRBJ1-2; D gene unclear. The CDR3 runs 10 residues. CDR1 is SQVTM, CDR2 ANQGSEA, per germline. The CDR3 region is CKAADYGYTF. The CDR3 DNA is TGCAAAGCGGCAGACTATGGCTACACCTTC.

This rearrangement joins TRBV27 to TRBJ2-3, with 8 nucleotides matching TRBD2. The germline V gene has CDR1 MNHEY and CDR2 SMNVEV (reference sequence). Trimming cost V 7 bases and J 6 bases; bases outside gene matches: 9. The CDR3 extends over 14 amino acids. The CDR3 reads CASTPGGPWDTQYF. The DNA of the CDR3 is TGTGCCAGCACTCCGGGAGGGCCATGGGATACGCAGTATTTT.

This sequence joins TRBV11-2 and TRBJ2-7; D perhaps matches TRBD1 (5 bases). Germline CDR1 reads SGHAT; CDR2 reads FQNNGV. V was trimmed by 2 bases and J by 0 bases, leaving 8 bases between them. The CDR3 length is 14 residues. The CDR3 bases are TGTGCCAGCAGCTTATCGGACAACTCCTACGAGCAGTACTTC. Its protein is CASSLSDNSYEQYF.

This clone was seen a handful of times. This sequence joins TRBV7-3 and TRBJ2-4; TRBD2 matches 10 bases. The CDR3 is 19 amino acids. Germline values: CDR1 SGHTA, CDR2 FQGTGA. The V gene end was trimmed by 2 bases and the J gene end by 6 bases; junction bases not matched to a gene: 16. The CDR3 sequence is CASSLDEREGQEGVNIQYF. The DNA for the CDR3 is TGTGCCAGCAGCTTAGACGAGCGGGAGGGCCAGGAGGGGGTAAACATTCAGTACTTC.

This chain joins TRBV14 and TRBJ2-2; D is uncertain. Germline V gives CDR1 SGHDN, CDR2 FVKESK. This CDR3 comprises 13 residues. The V end was cut by 2 bases, the J end by 6 bases, with 7 bases between. As DNA, the CDR3 is TGTGCCAGCAGCCAAAATCATCCCGGGGAGCTGTTTTTT. The encoded protein is CASSQNHPGELFF.

The chain links TRBV7-8 to TRBJ2-6; weak D call: TRBD1 (6 bases). Trimming took off 0 bases at V and 0 bases at J, with 6 bases between the two ends. CDR1 SGHVS and CDR2 FQNEAQ come from the germline V gene. The CDR3 is made up of 16 amino acids. The CDR3 DNA is TGTGCCAGCAGCTTAGCAGGGGGCTCTGGGGCCAACGTCCTGACTTTC. Encoded protein: CASSLAGGSGANVLTF.

The rearrangement links TRBV6-6 to TRBJ1-4, with D unresolved. Germline V gene lookup returns CDR1 MNHNY and CDR2 SVGAGI (reference sequence). This CDR3 comprises 16 residues. Trimming removed 0 bases at V and 6 bases at J, with 14 bases between. CDR3 in DNA: TGTGCCAGCAGTTACTCGGTCCGGTTGGGAGATGAAAAACTGTTTTTT. This encodes CASSYSVRLGDEKLFF.

The J gene is TRBJ1-6, the V gene TRBV9, with D maybe TRBD1 (6 bases). Deletions cut 4 bases from V and 7 bases from J, with 15 bases between. The CDR3 contains 15 residues. Germline V gene lookup returns CDR1 SGDLS and CDR2 YYNGEE. The CDR3 coding sequence is TGTGCCAGCAGCCTCTTACAGGGCTCCAATTCACCCCTCCACTTT. It specifies CASSLLQGSNSPLHF. The full variable domain, with the rest looked up from reference TRBV9 and TRBJ1-6, is DSGVTQTPKHLITATGQRVTLRCSPRSGDLSVYWYQQSLDQGLQFLIQYYNGEERAKGNILERFSAQQFPDLHSELNLSSLELGDSALYFCASSLLQGSNSPLHFGNGTRLTVT.

The V gene is TRBV7-9, the J gene TRBJ2-7; the D gene is possibly TRBD2 (5 bases). Germline loops: CDR1 SEHNR, CDR2 FQNEAQ (reference sequence). Deletions cut 5 bases from V and 2 bases from J, with 13 bases between. This CDR3 comprises 14 residues. The CDR3 spells CASSRFGVTYEQYF. Written as DNA, the CDR3 is TGTGCCAGCAGCCGATTCGGGGTTACCTACGAGCAGTACTTC.

The chain recombines TRBV9 with TRBJ1-4, with 7 bases lining up with TRBD1. Per the germline V gene, CDR1 is SGDLS and CDR2 is YYNGEE. With 0 bases clipped from V and 6 bases from J, the junction kept 2 bases outside the gene matches. There are 14 residues in the CDR3. The DNA for the CDR3 is TGTGCCAGCAGCGTAGACGGGACAGATGAAAAACTGTTTTTT. This translates into CASSVDGTDEKLFF.